The clone carrying this T cell receptor beta chain is a singleton in its sample. Before being deemed recovered, Cohort 3 donors had two negative PCRs, clearance, or symptom resolution. These data belong to a study of blood T cell repertoires in COVID-19. TCRdb's table, derived via immunoSEQ multiplex PCR, lists solely in-frame clones and lacks some. Of over 200,000 clones in the sample, 84% were seen once. Sequencing was performed on PBMCs or T cells enriched from blood (not recorded which). The sequence derives from a man aged 60 to 69 who had recovered from COVID-19.

CDR3 sequence reads: CASSLGFGTGVEKLFF. The CDR3 DNA reads TGCGCCAGCAGCTTGGGGTTCGGGACAGGGGTGGAAAAACTGTTTTTT. The gene calls are TRBV5-1 and TRBJ1-4, with 10 bases lining up with TRBD1. CDR1 is SGHRS and CDR2 is YFSETQ in the germline V gene. This CDR3 contains 16 residues. V lost 0 bases and J lost 8; bases outside the gene matches: 7.